This is a list of T cell receptor beta chains from one sample in a study of blood T cell repertoires in COVID-19. Generated by immunoSEQ multiplex PCR, the TCRdb table keeps only in-frame clones and is missing some. Here the sample spans more than 100,000 clones, approximately 86% being singletons. Sequencing input: peripheral blood. The receptors here all came from a woman aged 45-65 years with active or convalescent COVID-19. Both conserved end residues are part of each CDR3. A D gene is named only where the DNA matches it firmly. Some rows have no size entry. The others give once, few or many, or a class for an expanded clone.

D: -
size: -
J: TRBJ1-1
V: TRBV12-3/TRBV12-4
DNA: TGTGCCAGCAGGCACCCGGGCACTGAAGCTTTCTTT
CDR3: CASRHPGTEAFF

D: TRBD1
size: -
J: TRBJ1-1
V: TRBV3-1/TRBV3-2
DNA: TGTGCCAGCAGGCTGGACAGGGCCACTGAAGCTTTCTTT
CDR3: CASRLDRATEAFF

D: -
size: -
J: TRBJ1-1
V: TRBV28
DNA: TGTGCCAGCAGTTTAGGACTGAATAGGGCTGAAGCTTTCTTT
CDR3: CASSLGLNRAEAFF

D: TRBD1
size: -
J: TRBJ1-1
V: TRBV5-1
DNA: TGCGCCAGCAGCTACCCGGGACAGGGGCGGGCCACTGAAGCTTTCTTT
CDR3: CASSYPGQGRATEAFF

D: TRBD2
size: -
J: TRBJ2-1
V: TRBV7-9
DNA: TGTGCCAGCAGCCCGGGACTAGCGGCCTACAATGAGCAGTTCTTC
CDR3: CASSPGLAAYNEQFF

D: -
size: -
J: TRBJ1-6
V: TRBV4-2
DNA: TGTGCCAGCAGCCAAGATCTGACAGGCTATAATTCACCCCTCCACTTT
CDR3: CASSQDLTGYNSPLHF

D: TRBD2
size: -
J: TRBJ2-1
V: TRBV30
DNA: TGTGCCTGGACTTCGGGGGGGACCGGGTACAATGAGCAGTTCTTC
CDR3: CAWTSGGTGYNEQFF

D: TRBD1
size: -
J: TRBJ2-3
V: TRBV24-1
DNA: TGTGCCACCAGTGGCCTAGCCGGGACAGGGGTAGGCACAGATACGCAGTATTTT
CDR3: CATSGLAGTGVGTDTQYF

D: -
size: -
J: TRBJ2-7
V: TRBV6-2/TRBV6-3
DNA: TGTGCCAGCAGTTCTGTAAGCCACGAGCAGTACTTC
CDR3: CASSSVSHEQYF

D: -
size: -
J: TRBJ1-1
V: TRBV4-1
DNA: TGCGCCAGCAGCCAAGAGGCCTTGGCGAACACTGAAGCTTTCTTT
CDR3: CASSQEALANTEAFF

D: TRBD1
size: -
J: TRBJ1-1
V: TRBV2
DNA: TGTGCCAGCAGTTATGACAGGGCAAGAGAAGCTTTCTTT
CDR3: CASSYDRAREAFF

D: -
size: -
J: TRBJ2-3
V: TRBV5-6
DNA: TGTGCCAGCAGCACACCGCCGGGATCCCAAGCAGATACGCAGTATTTT
CDR3: CASSTPPGSQADTQYF

D: TRBD2
size: -
J: TRBJ2-7
V: TRBV19
DNA: TGTGCCAGTAAGACACTAGCGGGAGGCTCTGGTGAGCAGTACTTC
CDR3: CASKTLAGGSGEQYF

D: -
size: -
J: TRBJ2-7
V: TRBV18
DNA: TGTGCCAGCTCACCACCGGGGAGGGGGAGCTCCTACGAGCAGTACTTC
CDR3: CASSPPGRGSSYEQYF

D: -
size: -
J: TRBJ1-1
V: TRBV19
DNA: TGTGCCAGTAGTATAGACAGGGACACTGAAGCTTTCTTT
CDR3: CASSIDRDTEAFF

D: TRBD2
size: -
J: TRBJ2-1
V: TRBV6-5
DNA: TGTGCCAGCAGTTACTTAGCCGGGACTAGCGCTGAGCAGTTCTTC
CDR3: CASSYLAGTSAEQFF

D: -
size: -
J: TRBJ2-1
V: TRBV14
DNA: TGTGCCAGCAGCCAGCAAGTGGGGAGAAATGAGCAGTTCTTC
CDR3: CASSQQVGRNEQFF

D: -
size: -
J: TRBJ1-6
V: TRBV7-3
DNA: TGTGCCAGCAGCTACGGATATCGGGGTTCACCCCTCCACTTT
CDR3: CASSYGYRGSPLHF

D: -
size: few
J: TRBJ1-3
V: TRBV6-5
DNA: TGTGCCAGCAGGACAGACCGGGCCTGGGGAAACACCATATATTTT
CDR3: CASRTDRAWGNTIYF

D: -
size: -
J: TRBJ1-5
V: TRBV28
DNA: TGTGCCAGCAGGACTACAGGGTCCCAGCCCCAGCATTTT
CDR3: CASRTTGSQPQHF

D: -
size: -
J: TRBJ1-2
V: TRBV28
DNA: TGTGCCAGTTCCCCAGGGATCTATGGCTACACCTTC
CDR3: CASSPGIYGYTF

D: TRBD1
size: -
J: TRBJ2-2
V: TRBV18
DNA: TGTGCCAGCTCACCCCAGGGGGCGATTGGCGGGGAGCTGTTTTTT
CDR3: CASSPQGAIGGELFF

D: -
size: -
J: TRBJ1-2
V: TRBV6-5
DNA: TGTGCCAGCAGGCCTACAGGGAATAAATATGGCTACACCTTC
CDR3: CASRPTGNKYGYTF

D: TRBD2
size: -
J: TRBJ2-3
V: TRBV10-3
DNA: TGTGCCTCCTCTAGCGGGAGGGCGACAGATACGCAGTATTTT
CDR3: CASSSGRATDTQYF

D: -
size: -
J: TRBJ2-3
V: TRBV10-3
DNA: TGTGCCATCAGTGAGTCGGGAGGCACAGATACGCAGTATTTT
CDR3: CAISESGGTDTQYF

D: -
size: few
J: TRBJ2-2
V: TRBV3-1/TRBV3-2
DNA: TGTGCCAGCAGCCAAGTGGGAGCGGTTAACACCGGGGAGCTGTTTTTT
CDR3: CASSQVGAVNTGELFF

D: TRBD1
size: -
J: TRBJ2-1
V: TRBV7-6
DNA: TGTGCCAGCAGAAACAGGGGTTCCTACAATGAGCAGTTCTTC
CDR3: CASRNRGSYNEQFF

D: TRBD2
size: -
J: TRBJ2-7
V: TRBV27
DNA: TGTGCCACCCGTAGCGGGGGGGGCTACGAGCAGTACTTC
CDR3: CATRSGGGYEQYF

D: -
size: -
J: TRBJ2-1
V: TRBV29-1
DNA: TGCAGCGTTTCAGAGTCCCGAGGTGAGCAGTTCTTC
CDR3: CSVSESRGEQFF

D: -
size: -
J: TRBJ1-2
V: TRBV28
DNA: TGTGCCAGCAGTTTATCCCCAGGGTATGGCTACACCTTC
CDR3: CASSLSPGYGYTF

D: TRBD1
size: -
J: TRBJ1-1
V: TRBV5-1
DNA: TGCGCCAGCAGCTTGGAAGGGACAGGGTACATGAACACTGAAGCTTTCTTT
CDR3: CASSLEGTGYMNTEAFF

D: -
size: -
J: TRBJ1-1
V: TRBV3-1/TRBV3-2
DNA: TGTGCCAGCAGCCAAGAACTGCCGAACACTGAAGCTTTCTTT
CDR3: CASSQELPNTEAFF

D: -
size: -
J: TRBJ2-1
V: TRBV5-8
DNA: TGTGCCAGCAGCTTGTTTGGTCGGGGCTCCTACAATGAGCAGTTCTTC
CDR3: CASSLFGRGSYNEQFF

D: -
size: -
J: TRBJ1-4
V: TRBV21-1
DNA: TGTGCCAGCAGCCGAGTTGCGGGGAATGGGGGACGCATAACAACTAATGAAAAACTGTTTTTT
CDR3: CASSRVAGNGGRITTNEKLFF

D: -
size: -
J: TRBJ1-1
V: TRBV10-3
DNA: TGTGCCATCAGTGAGTCGACGGCGAGTGGGCTCGGCGCTTTCTTT
CDR3: CAISESTASGLGAFF

D: TRBD2
size: -
J: TRBJ2-1
V: TRBV27
DNA: TGTGCCAGCAGTTCCTCAGCGGGGCCCCTGGATGAGCAGTTCTTC
CDR3: CASSSSAGPLDEQFF

D: -
size: once
J: TRBJ1-2
V: TRBV28
DNA: TGTGCCAGCAGTTACGGGGTTTCCCGCTATGGCTACACCTTC
CDR3: CASSYGVSRYGYTF

D: TRBD2
size: -
J: TRBJ2-5
V: TRBV19
DNA: TGTGCCAGTAGTATCGGTAGCGGGAGAGGAGAGACCCAGTACTTC
CDR3: CASSIGSGRGETQYF

D: TRBD2
size: -
J: TRBJ2-7
V: TRBV7-9
DNA: TGTGCCAGCAGTGGCGGGAGGGCCTTCTACGAGCAGTACTTC
CDR3: CASSGGRAFYEQYF

D: -
size: few
J: TRBJ1-5
V: TRBV4-2
DNA: TGTGCCAGCAGCCAAGACAGGGGCAATCAGCCCCAGCATTTT
CDR3: CASSQDRGNQPQHF

D: -
size: -
J: TRBJ2-1
V: TRBV24-1
DNA: TGTGCCACCAGTGATAGGTCTAGCGATGAGCAGTTCTTC
CDR3: CATSDRSSDEQFF

D: -
size: -
J: TRBJ2-1
V: TRBV6-1
DNA: TGTGCCAGCAGTGGGGGTGGGGGGAGTGGCCTTATGTATGAGCAGTTCTTC
CDR3: CASSGGGGSGLMYEQFF

D: -
size: -
J: TRBJ1-2
V: TRBV9
DNA: TGTGCCAGCAGCGTAGGCGTACAGCTCGATGGCTACACCTTC
CDR3: CASSVGVQLDGYTF

D: -
size: -
J: TRBJ2-5
V: TRBV7-3
DNA: TGTGCCAGCAGCAAAAGCGTTGGGGAGACCCAGTACTTC
CDR3: CASSKSVGETQYF

D: TRBD2
size: -
J: TRBJ2-2
V: TRBV5-4
DNA: TGTGCCAGCAGCTTTCTTAGGACTAGCGGGACCTCGGCCGGGGAGCTGTTTTTT
CDR3: CASSFLRTSGTSAGELFF

D: -
size: -
J: TRBJ1-2
V: TRBV4-3
DNA: TGCGCCAGCAGCCAAGGAGTGAAAGGGGATGGCTACACCTTC
CDR3: CASSQGVKGDGYTF

D: -
size: -
J: TRBJ2-3
V: TRBV28
DNA: TGTGCCAGCAGTCTGATAAAAACAGAAAGCACAGATACGCAGTATTTT
CDR3: CASSLIKTESTDTQYF

D: -
size: -
J: TRBJ2-1
V: TRBV27
DNA: TGTGCCAGCAGTGGAGCAGGGCGAGGCAATGAGCAGTTCTTC
CDR3: CASSGAGRGNEQFF